The next 19 T cell receptor beta chains were all read from a single sample in a study of blood T cell repertoires in COVID-19. Clones were sequenced by immunoSEQ multiplex PCR, and TCRdb holds only the in-frame ones, with some missing. Of about 120,000 clones listed, roughly 79% were seen once; the top ten hold over 9.5%. Sequenced: peripheral blood. Receptors were obtained from a human donor in a cohort sampled during active COVID-19.

This chain links TRBV5-5 with TRBJ2-3; 9 nucleotides match TRBD1. Trimming removed 4 bases from V and 3 bases from J; junction bases left unmatched: 9. Germline assignment: CDR1 SGHKS and CDR2 YYEKEE (reference sequence). The CDR3 loop spans 16 amino acids. The CDR3 DNA follows: TGTGCCAGCAGCCGCCGGACAGGGGCGGAGACAGATACGCAGTATTTT. Translating it yields CASSRRTGAETDTQYF.

The chain is built from TRBV4-3 and TRBJ2-7; 7 nucleotides agree with TRBD1. The CDR3 totals 18 residues. V was pared by 0 bases and J by 0 bases, with 11 bases of the junction left unmatched. Germline V gene sequence: CDR1 LGHNA, CDR2 YSLEER. This CDR3 is CASSQDIQTTGSSYEQYF. In nucleotides, the CDR3 is TGCGCCAGCAGCCAAGATATCCAAACGACAGGGAGCTCCTACGAGCAGTACTTC.

This chain links TRBV29-1 with TRBJ1-2, with D unclear. V gave up 6 bases and J gave up 3 bases, with 17 bases separating them. Germline values: CDR1 SQVTM, CDR2 ANQGSEA. The CDR3 has 14 amino acids. This chain's CDR3 is CSVTTDAGDYGYTF. The CDR3 bases are TGCAGCGTCACCACAGACGCTGGTGACTATGGCTACACCTTC.

J is TRBJ2-6 and V is TRBV18, with 8 bases lining up with TRBD1. The CDR3 length is 17 residues. CDR1 is KGHSH and CDR2 is LQKENI in the germline V gene. Trimming cost V 3 bases and J 0 bases; bases outside gene matches: 4. The DNA for the CDR3 is TGTGCCAGCTCACCTGGACAGGGCCCCTCTGGGGCCAACGTCCTGACTTTC. Encoded protein: CASSPGQGPSGANVLTF.

This clone was counted ten times or more. The chain has TRBV18 and TRBJ2-7, with TRBD1 matching over 9 bases. V dropped 4 bases and J dropped 3; count of bases not matched to a gene: 4. The CDR3 is 14 residues long. Germline-derived CDR1 and CDR2 are KGHSH and LQKENI. The CDR3 nucleotides read TGTGCCAGCTCACAGGGACAGGGACTCTACGAGCAGTACTTC. This translates into CASSQGQGLYEQYF.

As DNA, the CDR3 is TGTGCCAGCATTCGTGGAGGGGCCTACGAGCAGTACTTC. Translation gives CASIRGGAYEQYF. V is TRBV2 and J is TRBJ2-7; tentative D call: TRBD2 (6 bases). From germline, CDR1 is SNHLY and CDR2 FYNNEI. V lost 7 bases and J lost 2, with 12 bases in between. The CDR3 is 13 residues long. Full variable domain (outside the CDR3, taken from reference TRBV2 and TRBJ2-7): EPEVTQTPSHQVTQMGQEVILRCVPISNHLYFYWYRQILGQKVEFLVSFYNNEISEKSEIFDDQFSVERPDGSNFTLKIRSTKLEDSAMYFCASIRGGAYEQYFGPGTRLTVT.

The chain employs TRBV13 and TRBJ2-2; a possible D gene is TRBD1 (5 bases). The ends were cut back, 5 bases at V and 7 bases at J, with 8 bases in the middle. The V gene's germline CDR1 is PRHDT and CDR2 FYEKMQ (reference sequence). This CDR3 has 12 residues. Here the CDR3 reads CASSLQVGELFF. Written as DNA, the CDR3 is TGTGCCAGCAGCCTACAGGTCGGGGAGCTGTTTTTT.

The chain joins TRBV9 to TRBJ2-7, with a possible D match to TRBD2 (7 bases). Trimming shortened V by 3 bases and J by 5 bases, and 15 bases separated the two germline ends. This CDR3 is 14 amino acids long. Germline V gene data show CDR1 as SGDLS and CDR2 as YYNGEE. The CDR3 nucleotides are TGTGCCAGCAGCGGCCCTCCGGGGGGCCACGAGCAGTACTTC. This translates into CASSGPPGGHEQYF.

The chain employs TRBV5-1 and TRBJ2-3, with D possibly TRBD1 on 5 matching bases. The CDR3 extends over 15 amino acids. Germline V CDR1 and CDR2: SGHRS, YFSETQ. V gave up 0 bases and J gave up 2 bases, with 10 bases separating them. CDR3 region: CASSLGPGSTDTQYF. The CDR3 DNA is TGCGCCAGCAGCTTGGGGCCAGGGTCCACAGATACGCAGTATTTT. Full variable domain (missing parts from reference TRBV5-1 and TRBJ2-3): KAGVTQTPRYLIKTRGQQVTLSCSPISGHRSVSWYQQTPGQGLQFLFEYFSETQRNKGNFPGRFSGRQFSNSRSEMNVSTLELGDSALYLCASSLGPGSTDTQYFGPGTRLTVL.

The rearrangement links TRBV7-2 to TRBJ2-7; 7 bases agree with TRBD2. CDR3 length: 15 residues. Germline loops: CDR1 SGHTA, CDR2 FQGNSA. Trimming cost V 5 bases and J 2 bases; bases outside gene matches: 9. This CDR3 reads CASSVPLAETYEQYF. The CDR3 nucleotides read TGTGCCAGCAGCGTGCCCCTAGCGGAAACCTACGAGCAGTACTTC.

The chain couples TRBV5-4 to TRBJ2-3; TRBD1 matches 9 bases. V dropped 6 bases and J dropped 3; count of bases not matched to a gene: 14. CDR1 and CDR2 from the germline V gene are SGHNT and YYREEE (reference sequence). This CDR3 is 17 amino acids long. The CDR3 spells CASTQTGGAPKTDTQYF. The CDR3 nucleotides read TGTGCCAGCACCCAAACAGGGGGCGCGCCCAAGACAGATACGCAGTATTTT. Drawing the rest from reference TRBV5-4 and TRBJ2-3, the complete variable domain is ETGVTQSPTHLIKTRGQQVTLRCSSQSGHNTVSWYQQALGQGPQFIFQYYREEENGRGNFPPRFSGLQFPNYSSELNVNALELDDSALYLCASTQTGGAPKTDTQYFGPGTRLTVL.

The chain couples TRBV5-1 to TRBJ2-3; no reliable D call. V shed 2 bases and J shed 0 bases, with 13 bases lying between them. Germline V gene sequence: CDR1 SGHRS, CDR2 YFSETQ. The CDR3 is 16 amino acids. The CDR3 coding sequence is TGCGCCAGCAGCTTAGGCCAGGTCGCTAGCACAGATACGCAGTATTTT. This encodes CASSLGQVASTDTQYF.

The J gene is TRBJ2-1, the V gene TRBV19; 9 positions agree with TRBD1. Germline V gives CDR1 LNHDA, CDR2 SQIVND (reference sequence). This CDR3 region has 15 residues. The J segment lost 2 bases and the V segment lost 6 bases, leaving 5 bases of the junction unmatched. This chain's CDR3 is CASSTGTGPYNEQFF. The CDR3, as DNA: TGTGCCAGTAGCACCGGGACAGGGCCCTACAATGAGCAGTTCTTC.

The chain combines TRBV7-9 with TRBJ1-3, with 10 bases matching TRBD1. V shed 5 bases and J 2 bases; nucleotides not matched to a gene: 3. The CDR3 has 15 residues. CDR1 and CDR2 (germline): SEHNR, FQNEAQ (reference sequence). This chain's CDR3 is CASSLGTGAGNTIYF. The CDR3 DNA reads as TGTGCCAGCAGCCTTGGGACAGGGGCTGGAAACACCATATATTTT.

This clone was observed once. J is TRBJ2-5 and V is TRBV6-2 or TRBV6-3; 10 positions agree with TRBD2. Trimming took 4 bases from V and 3 from J; bases not matched to a gene: 8. Germline CDR1 MNHEY, CDR2 SVGEGT. CDR3 length equals 16 residues. CDR3 DNA sequence: TGTGCCAGCAGTTTTTTACTAGCGGGAAAGAAAGAGACCCAGTACTTC. The encoded protein is CASSFLLAGKKETQYF.

The chain joins TRBV5-1 to TRBJ1-1, with TRBD1 as a possible D gene (5 bases). Trimming removed 1 base at V and 5 bases at J, with 12 bases between. Germline V lookup: CDR1 SGHRS, CDR2 YFSETQ. The CDR3 has 14 residues. The chain's CDR3 is CASSLIQGLTEAFF. In DNA, the CDR3 is TGCGCCAGCAGCTTGATCCAGGGACTAACTGAAGCTTTCTTT.

The chain is built from TRBV5-1 and TRBJ2-3; 7 bases line up with TRBD2. V lost 4 bases, J lost 5 bases, and 13 bases stayed unmatched. The length of the CDR3 is 16 residues. The germline V gene encodes CDR1 SGHRS and CDR2 YFSETQ. The CDR3 nucleotides are TGCGCCAGCAGCCTGTCTGGGCGGGAGATTCGAGATACGCAGTATTTT. Protein: CASSLSGREIRDTQYF.

This clone has just one count. The chain combines TRBV6-5 with TRBJ1-6, with TRBD1 as a possible D gene (5 bases). Trimming removed 0 bases from V and 10 bases from J, with 13 bases in between. The CDR3 length is 15 residues. In germline, CDR1 is MNHEY, CDR2 SVGAGI. In DNA form, the CDR3 reads TGTGCCAGCAGTTACTCCAGGGAGGGTCGGTCACCCCTCCACTTT. Protein sequence: CASSYSREGRSPLHF.

The rearrangement joins TRBV29-1 to TRBJ2-7; 8 bases line up with TRBD1. This CDR3 is built from 14 residues. CDR1 and CDR2 from the germline V gene are SQVTM and ANQGSEA. The junction had 8 bases not matched to a gene; V was cut back by 6 bases and J by 1 base. The CDR3 DNA reads as TGCAGCGTCGCCGATGACAGGGGATCCTACGAGCAGTACTTC. Amino acids: CSVADDRGSYEQYF.